A single T cell receptor beta chain is shown here with its context. Its antigen is unknown. The record has no base qualities; no much larger clone is one base away. CDR1 and CDR2, looked up from the germline V gene, are LGHNA and YSLEER. Ends trimmed: V by 2 bases, J by 7 bases; bases unmatched to a gene: 5. Including the terminal cysteine and phenylalanine, the CDR3 comprises 15 residues. This entry keeps only the CDR3 DNA: 45 bases, framed from base 1. The collaborating institutions used their own protocols to collect whole blood in K2EDTA tubes. For TCRbeta analysis, collaborators shipped samples as frozen whole blood, isolated PBMCs, or DNA extracted from either of those sample types. This entry belongs to a study of blood T cell repertoires in COVID-19 (dated by TCRdb to 2018 to 2020). Notes on the research overall: Samples from collaborators originated in the United States, Italy and Spain and spanned both the acute and convalescent phases of COVID-19. The dataset comprised deeply sampled blood TCRbeta repertoires from subjects exposed to, actively infected with, or recovered from COVID-19. The repertoires were made available in a free public database intended to serve as a resource for research on the immune response to SARS-CoV-2. Sample metadata almost always included a de-identified subject ID, COVID-19 status, age in years and sex. The samples were drawn from two sources: the first 160 participants of the ongoing ImmuneRACE study, and fewer than 1,500 subjects contributed by 6 global collaborators. Where available, HLA class I and class II types were obtained from metadata supplied by the sample provider rather than from assay-based typing. The material from the prospective study consisted of cDNA or gDNA derived from T cells, B-cell-depleted T cells, or PBMCs.

Study-wide findings and limitations: The amount of clinical and demographic metadata varied by source and participant and was provided uncurated.

TCRbeta CDR3 regions were amplified from genomic DNA by means of the immunoSEQ Assay, a bias-controlled multiplex PCR. In the authors' own workflow: Within the assay, amplification of reference gene primers was used to estimate how many nucleated cells each sample contained. Sequence reads were collapsed and filtered to measure the absolute abundance of every unique TCRbeta CDR3 rearrangement. For each sample, productive Simpson clonality was calculated as the square root of Simpson's diversity index over productive rearrangements. TCRdb took over this immuneACCESS table, retaining in-frame rearrangements with V and J assigned. Such tables are incomplete; in checked studies, under half of the missing clones stem from an unresolved V gene, and the remainder is unexplained. The V and J calls and clone size are taken from that table; D and trimming were inferred from the DNA. In all, the sample holds more than 100,000 clones, and about four fifths of those were seen once. About 15% of the sample goes to the ten largest clones.

The TCR originated in a woman aged 80 or over with acute or convalescent COVID-19. The sample consisted of peripheral blood. This chain is built from TRBV4-3 and TRBJ2-1; the junction holds 10 bases that match TRBD1. The DNA is as follows: TGCGCCAGCAGCCAATCTTGGACAGGGGGTAATGAGCAGTTCTTC. Translated, this is CASSQSWTGGNEQFF.